This TCR beta chain derives from a study of T cell responses to AZD1222 COVID-19 vaccine. Study results and caveats: Spike-specific TCR breadth and depth went up after people got two AZD1222 doses.

Concerning this clone itself: Its specificity is unknown.

V lost 6 bases and J lost 10, with 13 bases in between. Germline lookup yields CDR1 DFQATT and CDR2 SNEGSKA (reference sequence). The CDR3 consists of 11 residues. Sequencing was performed with immunoSEQ multiplex PCR; in TCRdb, only in-frame clones are kept and a portion is missing. The sample includes 85,000 to 90,000 clones, about 90% of them seen just once. The specimen comprised peripheral blood, sampled on day 0 of MenACWY control vaccination. J is TRBJ2-1 and V is TRBV20-1; D gene uncertain. The sequence was obtained from an adult in good health. CDR3 region: CSAPPFDEQFF. In DNA, the CDR3 is TGCAGTGCCCCTCCTTTCGACGAGCAGTTCTTC.